Listed here are 5 T cell receptor beta chains from one sample, sequenced in a study of cytomegalovirus exposure and HLA in healthy donors. This PCR relied on a set of 60 Vbeta primers and 13 Jbeta primers. Some clones are missing from TCRdb's copy, which holds only in-frame ones; the method was immunoSEQ multiplex PCR. The data show more than 80,000 clones, with roughly 76% seen just once and around 17% held by the top ten. The sequenced sample consisted of PBMCs. Receptors originate from a woman aged 55-69 years in good health and CMV-seropositive.

The chain is built from TRBV4-2 and TRBJ2-7; 10 positions agree with TRBD2. The CDR3 consists of 16 residues. J lost 7 bases, V lost 2 bases, and 11 bases had no gene match. The germline CDR1 and CDR2 sequences are LGHNA and YNFKEQ. The CDR3 DNA reads TGTGCCAGCAGCCAATACTTAGCGGGAGGAACAGAAGAGCAGTACTTC. Translating it yields CASSQYLAGGTEEQYF.

The rearrangement uses TRBV7-8 and TRBJ1-5; D is undetermined. V was trimmed by 4 bases and J by 0 bases, leaving 13 bases between them. This CDR3 contains 16 residues. CDR1 and CDR2 (germline): SGHVS, FQNEAQ. The CDR3: CASSSYRVPSNQPQHF. CDR3 DNA: TGTGCCAGCAGCTCCTACAGAGTACCTAGCAATCAGCCCCAGCATTTT.

The chain recombines TRBV30 with TRBJ2-3; D remains unclear. The length of the CDR3 is 13 residues. The germline V gene has CDR1 GTSNPN and CDR2 SVGIG (reference sequence). V was pared by 2 bases and J by 2 bases, with 8 bases between. The CDR3 DNA reads as TGTGCCTGGAGTAAACTCGTCACAGATACGCAGTATTTT. This gives the protein CAWSKLVTDTQYF.

J is TRBJ2-7 and V is TRBV14; TRBD2 aligns across 9 bases. The V gene's germline CDR1 is SGHDN and CDR2 FVKESK. The CDR3 runs 19 residues. The V and J ends lost 0 bases and 3 bases, in that order; junction bases with no gene match: 15. The CDR3 nucleotides are TGTGCCAGCAGCCAAGATCCTGGCCTACGGACTAGCGAATACTACGAGCAGTACTTC. It translates to CASSQDPGLRTSEYYEQYF.

This rearrangement joins TRBV2 to TRBJ2-7, with 8 bases that match TRBD2. CDR1 is SNHLY, CDR2 FYNNEI, per germline. J was trimmed by 4 bases and V by 5 bases; bases with no gene match: 7. The length of the CDR3 is 14 residues. The CDR3 region is CASSLSGSWYEQYF. The CDR3 DNA is TGTGCCAGCAGTTTAAGCGGGAGCTGGTACGAGCAGTACTTC.